This T cell receptor (beta chain) was profiled in a study of shared clonotypes between healthy human individuals. The CDR3 spans 14 residues. With 10 bases removed from V and 3 bases from J, the gap between germline ends came to 13 bases. Germline-derived CDR1 and CDR2 are MDHEN and SYDVKM. As processed by the authors: In the immunoSEQ data, sequences were junction-only and lacked quality scores, so filtering differed. TCRdb's copy holds only in-frame clones and misses some; the assay was immunoSEQ multiplex PCR. V, J and clone size are taken as reported in that table, and D and trimming were inferred from the DNA itself. The sample shows fewer than 2.5 million clones, 93% of them seen only once.

Sequencing was done on a sample of naive CD4+ T cells from PBMCs. The subset was: CD45RA+ positively selected. This sequence was found in a man in his late teens or twenties in good health. Some clones in this sample may be carry-over from other donors' samples. The rearrangement joins TRBV28 to TRBJ1-6; D may be TRBD1 (5 bases). The CDR3 sequence: CAIRRGLYNSPLHF. CDR3 DNA sequence: TGTGCCATCCGACGGGGCCTCTATAATTCACCCCTCCACTTT.